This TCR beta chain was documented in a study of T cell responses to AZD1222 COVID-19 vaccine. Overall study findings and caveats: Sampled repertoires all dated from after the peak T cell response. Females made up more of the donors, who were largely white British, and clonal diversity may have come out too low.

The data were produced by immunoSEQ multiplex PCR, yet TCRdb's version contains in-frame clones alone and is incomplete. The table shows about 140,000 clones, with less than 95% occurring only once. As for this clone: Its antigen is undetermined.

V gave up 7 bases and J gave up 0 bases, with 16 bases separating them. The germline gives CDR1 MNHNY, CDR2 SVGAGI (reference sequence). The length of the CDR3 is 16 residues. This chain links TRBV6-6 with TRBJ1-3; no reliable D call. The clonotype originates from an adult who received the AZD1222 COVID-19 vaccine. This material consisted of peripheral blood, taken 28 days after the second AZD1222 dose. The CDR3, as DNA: TGTGCCAGCATGGTCGGGCCGGGGTACTCTGGAAACACCATATATTTT. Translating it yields CASMVGPGYSGNTIYF.